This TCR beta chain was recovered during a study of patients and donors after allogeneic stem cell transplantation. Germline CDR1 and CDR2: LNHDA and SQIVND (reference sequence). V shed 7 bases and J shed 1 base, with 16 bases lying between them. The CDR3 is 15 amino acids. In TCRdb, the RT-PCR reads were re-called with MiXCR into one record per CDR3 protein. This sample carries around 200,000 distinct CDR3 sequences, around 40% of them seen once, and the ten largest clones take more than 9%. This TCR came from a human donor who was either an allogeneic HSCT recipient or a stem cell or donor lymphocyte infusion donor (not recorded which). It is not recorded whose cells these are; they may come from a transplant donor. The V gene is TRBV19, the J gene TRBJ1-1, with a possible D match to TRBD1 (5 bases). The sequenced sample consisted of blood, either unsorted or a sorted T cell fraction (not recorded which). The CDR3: CASTWGSPTNTEAFF. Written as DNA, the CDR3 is TGTGCCAGTACGTGGGGCTCCCCTACGAACACTGAAGCTTTCTTT.